The present TCR beta chain was sequenced within a study of blood T cell repertoires in COVID-19. The data were produced by immunoSEQ multiplex PCR, yet TCRdb's version contains in-frame clones alone and is incomplete. This table holds more than 95,000 clones, 87% found once. Sequencing input: peripheral blood. The sequence was obtained from a middle-aged man with acute or convalescent COVID-19.

Written as DNA, the CDR3 is TGTGCTAGTGGTTTGGTAGAGAAAGCGGGAGTTAGCACAGATACGCAGTATTTT. Amino acids: CASGLVEKAGVSTDTQYF. This sequence joins TRBV12-5 and TRBJ2-3, with 8 bases matching TRBD2. The CDR3 totals 18 residues. The J segment lost 0 bases and the V segment lost 0 bases, leaving 8 bases of the junction unmatched. Germline assignment: CDR1 LGHNT and CDR2 FRNRAP.